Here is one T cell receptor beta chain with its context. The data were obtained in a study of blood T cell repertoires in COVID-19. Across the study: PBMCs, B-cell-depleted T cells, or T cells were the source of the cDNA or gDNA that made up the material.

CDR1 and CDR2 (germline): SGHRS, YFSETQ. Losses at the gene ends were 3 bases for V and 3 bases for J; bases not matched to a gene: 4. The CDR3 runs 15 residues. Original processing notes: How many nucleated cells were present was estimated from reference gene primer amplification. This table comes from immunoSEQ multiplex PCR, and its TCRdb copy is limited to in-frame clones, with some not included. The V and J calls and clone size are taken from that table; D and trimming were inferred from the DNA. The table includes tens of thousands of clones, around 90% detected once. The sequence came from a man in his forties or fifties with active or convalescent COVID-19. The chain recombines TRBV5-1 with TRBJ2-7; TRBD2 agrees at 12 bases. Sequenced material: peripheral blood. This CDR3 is CASSSLAGGDYEQYF. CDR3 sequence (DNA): TGCGCCAGCAGCTCTCTAGCGGGAGGGGACTACGAGCAGTACTTC.